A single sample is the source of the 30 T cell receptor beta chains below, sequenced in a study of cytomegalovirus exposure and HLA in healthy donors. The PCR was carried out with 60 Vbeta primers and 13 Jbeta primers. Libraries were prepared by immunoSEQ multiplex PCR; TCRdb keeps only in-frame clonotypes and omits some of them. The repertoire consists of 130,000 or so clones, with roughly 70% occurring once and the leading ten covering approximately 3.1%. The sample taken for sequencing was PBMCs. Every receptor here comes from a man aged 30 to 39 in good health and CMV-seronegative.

The CDR3 DNA reads TGTGCCAGCAGCTTGATTACAGCATACAATGAGCAGTTCTTC. This gives the protein CASSLITAYNEQFF. This sequence joins TRBV5-4 and TRBJ2-1, with D uncertain. The V gene's germline CDR1 is SGHNT and CDR2 YYREEE (reference sequence). V gave up 1 base and J gave up 4 bases, with 9 bases separating them. The CDR3 length is 14 residues.

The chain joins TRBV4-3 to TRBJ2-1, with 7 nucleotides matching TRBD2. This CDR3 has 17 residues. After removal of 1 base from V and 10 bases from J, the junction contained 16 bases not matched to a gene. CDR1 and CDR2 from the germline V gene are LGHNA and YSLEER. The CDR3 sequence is CASSQAWSAGIIREQFF. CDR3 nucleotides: TGCGCCAGCAGCCAAGCTTGGTCAGCGGGAATCATAAGGGAGCAGTTCTTC.

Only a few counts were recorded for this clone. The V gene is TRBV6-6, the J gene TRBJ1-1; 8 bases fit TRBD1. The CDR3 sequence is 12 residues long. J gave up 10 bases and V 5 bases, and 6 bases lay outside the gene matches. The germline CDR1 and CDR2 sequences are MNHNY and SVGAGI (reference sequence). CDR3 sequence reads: CASSQNDRGAFF. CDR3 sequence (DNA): TGTGCCAGCAGTCAAAATGACAGGGGAGCTTTCTTT.

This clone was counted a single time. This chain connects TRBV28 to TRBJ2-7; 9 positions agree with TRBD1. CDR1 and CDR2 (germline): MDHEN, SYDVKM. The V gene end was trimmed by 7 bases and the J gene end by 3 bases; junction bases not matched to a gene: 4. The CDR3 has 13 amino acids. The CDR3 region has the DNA TGTGCCAGCACGGGACAGGGTGGCTACGAGCAGTACTTC. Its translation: CASTGQGGYEQYF.

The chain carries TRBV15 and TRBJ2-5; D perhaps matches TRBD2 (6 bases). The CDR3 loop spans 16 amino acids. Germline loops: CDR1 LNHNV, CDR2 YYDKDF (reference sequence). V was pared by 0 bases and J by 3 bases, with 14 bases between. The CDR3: CATSRELGSGEETQYF. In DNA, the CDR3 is TGTGCCACCAGCAGAGAGCTTGGGTCGGGAGAAGAGACCCAGTACTTC.

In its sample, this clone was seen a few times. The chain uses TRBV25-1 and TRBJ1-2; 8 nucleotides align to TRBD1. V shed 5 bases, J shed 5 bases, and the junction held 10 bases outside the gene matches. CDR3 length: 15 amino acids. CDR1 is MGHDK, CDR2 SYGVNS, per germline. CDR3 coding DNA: TGTGCCAGCAGTTACCAGGGGGCGGGCCCGTATGGCTACACCTTC. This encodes CASSYQGAGPYGYTF.

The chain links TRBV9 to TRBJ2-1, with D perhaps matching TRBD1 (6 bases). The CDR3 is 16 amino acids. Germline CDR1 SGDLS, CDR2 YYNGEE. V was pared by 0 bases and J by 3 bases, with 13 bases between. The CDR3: CASSVAPRGNYNEQFF. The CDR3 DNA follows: TGTGCCAGCAGCGTAGCTCCAAGGGGGAACTACAATGAGCAGTTCTTC.

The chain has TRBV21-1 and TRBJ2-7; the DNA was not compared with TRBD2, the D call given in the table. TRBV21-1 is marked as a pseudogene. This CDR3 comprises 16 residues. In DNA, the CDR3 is TGTGCCAGCAGCAAAGGCGAAGGCCGCGGTTCCTGTGCGCAGTACTTC. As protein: CASSKGEGRGSCAQYF.

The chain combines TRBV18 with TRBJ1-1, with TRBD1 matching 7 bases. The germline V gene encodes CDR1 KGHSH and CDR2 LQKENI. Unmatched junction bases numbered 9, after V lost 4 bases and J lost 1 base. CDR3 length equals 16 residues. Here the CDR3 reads CASSLSPGTANTEAFF. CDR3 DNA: TGTGCCAGCTCACTTTCGCCCGGGACAGCGAACACTGAAGCTTTCTTT.

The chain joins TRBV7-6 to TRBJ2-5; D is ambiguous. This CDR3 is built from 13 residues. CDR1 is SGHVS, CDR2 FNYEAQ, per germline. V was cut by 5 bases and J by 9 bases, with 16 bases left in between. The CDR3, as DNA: TGTGCCAGCAGCCCCATGGGCCAGAAGGCCCAGTACTTC. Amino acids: CASSPMGQKAQYF.

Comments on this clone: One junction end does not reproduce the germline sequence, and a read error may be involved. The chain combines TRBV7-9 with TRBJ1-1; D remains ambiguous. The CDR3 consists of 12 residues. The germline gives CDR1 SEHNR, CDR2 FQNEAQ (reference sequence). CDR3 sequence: CSSSREITEAFF. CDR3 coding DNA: TGTTCCAGCAGCCGAGAGATAACTGAAGCTTTCTTT. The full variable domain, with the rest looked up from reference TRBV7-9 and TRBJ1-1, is DTGVSQNPRHKITKRGQNVTFRCDPISEHNRLYWYRQTLGQGPEFLTYFQNEAQLEKSRLLSDRFSAERPKGSFSTLEIQRTEQGDSAMYLCSSSREITEAFFGQGTRLTVV.

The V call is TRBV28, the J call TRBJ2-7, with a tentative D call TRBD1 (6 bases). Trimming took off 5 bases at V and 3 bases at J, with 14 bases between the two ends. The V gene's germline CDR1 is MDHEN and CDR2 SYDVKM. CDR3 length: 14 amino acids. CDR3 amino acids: CASSLLTGYYEQYF. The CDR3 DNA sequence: TGTGCCAGCAGTCTACTTACAGGGTACTACGAGCAGTACTTC.

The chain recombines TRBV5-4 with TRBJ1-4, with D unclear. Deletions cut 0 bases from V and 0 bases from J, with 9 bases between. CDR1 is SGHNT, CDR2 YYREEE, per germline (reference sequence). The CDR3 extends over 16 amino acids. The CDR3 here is CASSLAGGTTNEKLFF. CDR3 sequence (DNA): TGTGCCAGCAGCTTGGCCGGAGGGACAACTAATGAAAAACTGTTTTTT.

The CDR3: CASSIAHRGTYEQYF. DNA for the CDR3: TGTGCCAGTAGTATAGCCCACAGGGGAACCTACGAGCAGTACTTC. J is TRBJ2-7 and V is TRBV19; TRBD1 agrees at 7 bases. V trimming: 1 base; J trimming: 2 bases; junction bases outside the gene matches: 5. Germline V gene lookup returns CDR1 LNHDA and CDR2 SQIVND (reference sequence). The CDR3 runs to 15 residues.

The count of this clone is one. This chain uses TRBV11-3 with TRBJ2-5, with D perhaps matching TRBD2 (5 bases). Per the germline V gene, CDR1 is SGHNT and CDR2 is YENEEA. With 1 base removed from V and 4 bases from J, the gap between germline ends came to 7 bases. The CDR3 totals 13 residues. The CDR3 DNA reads TGTGCCAGCAGCTTAGGAGGGTCAGAGACCCAGTACTTC. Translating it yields CASSLGGSETQYF.

The CDR3 DNA reads TGTGCCATCAGTGATCAACAGGGGGTCAGCACCGGGGAGCTGTTTTTT. Its translation: CAISDQQGVSTGELFF. The V gene is TRBV10-3, the J gene TRBJ2-2; 8 positions match TRBD1. In germline, CDR1 is ENHRY, CDR2 SYGVKD. The CDR3 length is 16 residues. The V gene end was trimmed by 3 bases and the J gene end by 4 bases; junction bases not matched to a gene: 7.

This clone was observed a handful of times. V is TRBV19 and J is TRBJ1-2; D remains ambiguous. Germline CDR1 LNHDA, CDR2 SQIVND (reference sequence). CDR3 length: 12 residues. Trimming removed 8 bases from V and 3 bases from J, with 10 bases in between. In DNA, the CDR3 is TGTGCCAGTTCTATAGACTACTATGGCTACACCTTC. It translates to CASSIDYYGYTF.

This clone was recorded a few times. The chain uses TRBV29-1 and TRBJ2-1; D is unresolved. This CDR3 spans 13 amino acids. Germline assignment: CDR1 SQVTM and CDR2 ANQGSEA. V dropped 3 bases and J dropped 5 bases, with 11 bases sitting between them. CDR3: CSVEFAENNEQFF. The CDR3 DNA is TGCAGCGTTGAGTTTGCGGAGAACAATGAGCAGTTCTTC.

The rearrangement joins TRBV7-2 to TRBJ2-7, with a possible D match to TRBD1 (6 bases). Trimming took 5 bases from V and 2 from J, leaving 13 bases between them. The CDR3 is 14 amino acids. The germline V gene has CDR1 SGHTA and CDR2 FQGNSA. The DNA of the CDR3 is TGTGCCAGCAGCACTATGACAGGCCCCTACGAGCAGTACTTC. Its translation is CASSTMTGPYEQYF.

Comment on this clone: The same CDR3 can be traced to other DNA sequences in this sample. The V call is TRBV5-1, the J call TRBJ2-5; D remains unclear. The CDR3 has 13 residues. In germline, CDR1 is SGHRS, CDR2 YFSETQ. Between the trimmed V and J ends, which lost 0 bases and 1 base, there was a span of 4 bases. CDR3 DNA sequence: TGCGCCAGCAGCTTGGTCGTCCAAGAGACCCAGTACTTC. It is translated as CASSLVVQETQYF. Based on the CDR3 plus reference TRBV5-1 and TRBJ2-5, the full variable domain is KAGVTQTPRYLIKTRGQQVTLSCSPISGHRSVSWYQQTPGQGLQFLFEYFSETQRNKGNFPGRFSGRQFSNSRSEMNVSTLELGDSALYLCASSLVVQETQYFGPGTRLLVL.

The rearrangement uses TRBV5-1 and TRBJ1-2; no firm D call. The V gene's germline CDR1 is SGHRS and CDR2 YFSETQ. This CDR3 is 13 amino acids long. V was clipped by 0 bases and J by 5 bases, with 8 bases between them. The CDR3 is CASSLDREYGYTF. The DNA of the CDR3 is TGCGCCAGCAGCTTGGACCGAGAATATGGCTACACCTTC. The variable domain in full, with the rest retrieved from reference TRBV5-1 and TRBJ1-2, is KAGVTQTPRYLIKTRGQQVTLSCSPISGHRSVSWYQQTPGQGLQFLFEYFSETQRNKGNFPGRFSGRQFSNSRSEMNVSTLELGDSALYLCASSLDREYGYTFGSGTRLTVV.

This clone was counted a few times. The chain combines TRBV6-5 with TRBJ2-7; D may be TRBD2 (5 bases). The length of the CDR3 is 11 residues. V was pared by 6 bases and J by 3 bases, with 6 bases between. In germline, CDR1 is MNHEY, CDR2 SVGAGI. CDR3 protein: CASREGYEQYF. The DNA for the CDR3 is TGTGCCAGCAGAGAGGGCTACGAGCAGTACTTC.

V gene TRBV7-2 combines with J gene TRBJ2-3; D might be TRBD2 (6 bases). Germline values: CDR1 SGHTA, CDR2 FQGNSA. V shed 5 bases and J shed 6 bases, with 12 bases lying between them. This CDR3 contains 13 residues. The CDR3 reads CASSLSRGDTQYF. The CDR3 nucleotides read TGTGCCAGCAGCCTATCCCGGGGGGATACGCAGTATTTT.

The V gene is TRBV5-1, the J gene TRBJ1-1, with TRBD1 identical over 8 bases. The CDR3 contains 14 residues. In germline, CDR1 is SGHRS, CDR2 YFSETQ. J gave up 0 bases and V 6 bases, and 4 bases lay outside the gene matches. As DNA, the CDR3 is TGCGCCAGCAAGACAGGGGTTGTGAACACTGAAGCTTTCTTT. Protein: CASKTGVVNTEAFF.

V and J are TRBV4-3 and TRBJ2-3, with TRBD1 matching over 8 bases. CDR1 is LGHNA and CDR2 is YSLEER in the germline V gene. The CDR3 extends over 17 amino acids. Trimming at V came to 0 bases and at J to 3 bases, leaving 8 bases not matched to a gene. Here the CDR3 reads CASSQDRETGATDTQYF. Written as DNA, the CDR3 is TGCGCCAGCAGCCAAGATAGGGAGACAGGGGCGACAGATACGCAGTATTTT.

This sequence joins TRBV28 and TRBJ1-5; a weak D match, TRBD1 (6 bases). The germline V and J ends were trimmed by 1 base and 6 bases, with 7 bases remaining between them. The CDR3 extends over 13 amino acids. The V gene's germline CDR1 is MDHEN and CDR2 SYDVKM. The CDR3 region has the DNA TGTGCCAGCAGTTTATCCAGGGGTCAGCCCCAGCATTTT. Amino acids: CASSLSRGQPQHF.

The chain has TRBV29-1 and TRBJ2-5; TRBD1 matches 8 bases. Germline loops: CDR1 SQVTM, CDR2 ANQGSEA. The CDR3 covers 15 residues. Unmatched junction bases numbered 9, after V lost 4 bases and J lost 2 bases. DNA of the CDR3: TGCAGCGTTGGTGGACAGGGCCGAGCTCAAGAGACCCAGTACTTC. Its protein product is CSVGGQGRAQETQYF.

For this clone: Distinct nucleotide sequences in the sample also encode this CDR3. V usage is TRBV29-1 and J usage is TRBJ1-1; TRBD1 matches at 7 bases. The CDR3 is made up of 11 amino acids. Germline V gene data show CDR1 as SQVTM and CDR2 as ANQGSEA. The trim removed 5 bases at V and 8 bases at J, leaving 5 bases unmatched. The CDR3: CSVHRGAEAFF. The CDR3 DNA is TGCAGCGTTCACAGGGGCGCCGAAGCTTTCTTT.

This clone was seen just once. The CDR3, as DNA: TGTGCCAGCAGTGCCCGGACAGGGGGCGCTGAGCAGTTCTTC. Translated: CASSARTGGAEQFF. The chain employs TRBV11-3 and TRBJ2-1, with 11 bases lining up with TRBD1. J gave up 9 bases and V 6 bases, and 7 bases lay outside the gene matches. Germline CDR1 and CDR2: SGHNT and YENEEA. The length of the CDR3 is 14 residues.

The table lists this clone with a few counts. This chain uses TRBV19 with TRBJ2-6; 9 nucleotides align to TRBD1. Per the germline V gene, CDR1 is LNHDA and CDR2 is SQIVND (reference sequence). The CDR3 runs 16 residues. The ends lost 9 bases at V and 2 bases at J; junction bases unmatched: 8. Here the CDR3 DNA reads TGTGCCAGCCGGGACAGGGTAGCGACTGGGGCCAACGTCCTGACTTTC. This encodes CASRDRVATGANVLTF.